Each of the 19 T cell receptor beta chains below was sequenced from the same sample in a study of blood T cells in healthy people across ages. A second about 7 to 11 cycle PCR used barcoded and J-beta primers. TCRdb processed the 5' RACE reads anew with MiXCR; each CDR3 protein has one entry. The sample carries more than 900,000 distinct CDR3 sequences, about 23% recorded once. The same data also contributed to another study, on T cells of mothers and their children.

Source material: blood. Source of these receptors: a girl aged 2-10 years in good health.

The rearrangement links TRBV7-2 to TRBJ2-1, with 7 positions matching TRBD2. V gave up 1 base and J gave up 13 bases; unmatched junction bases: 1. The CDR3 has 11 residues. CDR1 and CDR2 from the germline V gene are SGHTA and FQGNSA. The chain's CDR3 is CASSLERDQFF. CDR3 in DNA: TGTGCCAGCAGCTTAGAGCGGGACCAGTTCTTC.

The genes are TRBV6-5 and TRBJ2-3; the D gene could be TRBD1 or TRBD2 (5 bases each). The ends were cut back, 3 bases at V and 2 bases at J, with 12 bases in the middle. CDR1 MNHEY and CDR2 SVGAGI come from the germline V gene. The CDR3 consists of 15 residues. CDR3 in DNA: TGTGCCAGCAGTTATCGGGGCCAGACCACAGATACGCAGTATTTT. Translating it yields CASSYRGQTTDTQYF.

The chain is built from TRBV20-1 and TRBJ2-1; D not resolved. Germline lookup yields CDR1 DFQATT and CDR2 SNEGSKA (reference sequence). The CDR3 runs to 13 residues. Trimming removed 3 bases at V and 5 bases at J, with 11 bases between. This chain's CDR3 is CSASRSENNEQFF. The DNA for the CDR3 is TGCAGTGCTAGTAGGTCGGAAAACAATGAGCAGTTCTTC.

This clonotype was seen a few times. This CDR3 is CASSTPMGAGGYNEQFF. In DNA form, the CDR3 reads TGTGCCAGCAGTACCCCAATGGGAGCGGGGGGATACAATGAGCAGTTCTTC. The chain employs TRBV6-2 or TRBV6-3 and TRBJ2-1; 9 bases agree with TRBD2. The CDR3 extends over 17 amino acids. V was clipped by 5 bases and J by 4 bases; unmatched bases: 12. CDR1 MNHEY and CDR2 SVGEGT come from the germline V gene.

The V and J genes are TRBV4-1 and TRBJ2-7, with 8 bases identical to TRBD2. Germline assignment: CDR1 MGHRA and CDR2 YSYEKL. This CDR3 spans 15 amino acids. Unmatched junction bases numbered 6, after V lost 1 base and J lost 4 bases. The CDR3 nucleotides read TGCGCCAGCAGCCAAGTTGCTAGCGGGCCTTACGAGCAGTACTTC. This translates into CASSQVASGPYEQYF.

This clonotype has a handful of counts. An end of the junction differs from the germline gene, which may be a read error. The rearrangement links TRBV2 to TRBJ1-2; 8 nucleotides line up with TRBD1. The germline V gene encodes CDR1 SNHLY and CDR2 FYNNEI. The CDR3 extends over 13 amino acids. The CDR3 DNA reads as TGTGCCAGCAGCGAGATCCGACAGGGGTTTCACGCCTTC. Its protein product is CASSEIRQGFHAF.

The CDR3 nucleotides are TGTGCCAGCAGTGAGGCCCAGAGCTCCTACGAGCAGTACTTC. It yields the protein CASSEAQSSYEQYF. This chain connects TRBV2 to TRBJ2-7; D unclear. The CDR3 spans 14 residues. Trimming removed 3 bases at V and 0 bases at J, with 9 bases between. Germline values: CDR1 SNHLY, CDR2 FYNNEI.

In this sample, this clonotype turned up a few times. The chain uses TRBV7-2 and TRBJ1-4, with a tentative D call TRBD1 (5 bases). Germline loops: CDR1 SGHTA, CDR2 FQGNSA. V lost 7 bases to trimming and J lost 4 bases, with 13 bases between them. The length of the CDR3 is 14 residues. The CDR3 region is CASTRKGFNEKLFF. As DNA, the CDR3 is TGTGCCAGCACCAGGAAGGGGTTTAATGAAAAACTGTTTTTT.

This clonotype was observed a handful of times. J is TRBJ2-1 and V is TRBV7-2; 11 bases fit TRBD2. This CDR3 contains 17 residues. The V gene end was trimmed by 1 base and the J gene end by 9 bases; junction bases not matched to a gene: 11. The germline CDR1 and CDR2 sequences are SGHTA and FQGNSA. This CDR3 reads CASSLGRDSGGAGEQFF. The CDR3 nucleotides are TGTGCCAGCAGCTTAGGCCGAGATAGCGGGGGGGCGGGTGAGCAGTTCTTC.

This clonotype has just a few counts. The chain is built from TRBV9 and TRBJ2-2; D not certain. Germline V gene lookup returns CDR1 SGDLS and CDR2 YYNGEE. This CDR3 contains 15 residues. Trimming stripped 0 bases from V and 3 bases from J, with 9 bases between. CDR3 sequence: CASSVGGSYTGELFF. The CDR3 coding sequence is TGTGCCAGCAGCGTAGGAGGCAGCTACACCGGGGAGCTGTTTTTT.

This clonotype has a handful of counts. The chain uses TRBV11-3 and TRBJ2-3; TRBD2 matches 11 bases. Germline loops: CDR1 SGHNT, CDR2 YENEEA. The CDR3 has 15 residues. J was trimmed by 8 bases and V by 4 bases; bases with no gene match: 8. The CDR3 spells CASSSGLAVSRTQYF. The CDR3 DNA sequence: TGTGCCAGCAGCTCGGGACTAGCGGTCTCACGTACGCAGTATTTT. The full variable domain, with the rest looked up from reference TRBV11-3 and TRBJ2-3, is EAGVVQSPRYKIIEKKQPVAFWCNPISGHNTLYWYLQNLGQGPELLIRYENEEAVDDSQLPKDRFSAERLKGVDSTLKIQPAELGDSAVYLCASSSGLAVSRTQYFGPGTRLTVL.

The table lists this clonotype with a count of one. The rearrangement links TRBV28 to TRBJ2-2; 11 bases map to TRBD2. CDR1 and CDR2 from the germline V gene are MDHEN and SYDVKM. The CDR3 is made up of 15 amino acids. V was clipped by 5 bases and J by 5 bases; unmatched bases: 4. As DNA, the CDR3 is TGTGCCAGCAGTCGTAGCGGGAGGGGGACCGGGGAGCTGTTTTTT. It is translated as CASSRSGRGTGELFF.

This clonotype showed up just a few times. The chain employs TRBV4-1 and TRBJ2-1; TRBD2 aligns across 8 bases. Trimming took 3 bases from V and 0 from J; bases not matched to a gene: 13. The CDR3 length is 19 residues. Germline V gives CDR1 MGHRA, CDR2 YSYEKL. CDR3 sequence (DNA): TGCGCCAGCAGCCATCCTCAAACGGGCGGGAGGAGCTCCTACAATGAGCAGTTCTTC. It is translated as CASSHPQTGGRSSYNEQFF.

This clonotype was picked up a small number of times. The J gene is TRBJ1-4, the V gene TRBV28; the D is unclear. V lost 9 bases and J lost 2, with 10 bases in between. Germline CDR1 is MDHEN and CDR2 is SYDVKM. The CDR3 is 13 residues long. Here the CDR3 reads CASLSRTNEKLFF. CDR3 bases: TGTGCCAGTCTTTCGAGGACTAATGAAAAACTGTTTTTT.

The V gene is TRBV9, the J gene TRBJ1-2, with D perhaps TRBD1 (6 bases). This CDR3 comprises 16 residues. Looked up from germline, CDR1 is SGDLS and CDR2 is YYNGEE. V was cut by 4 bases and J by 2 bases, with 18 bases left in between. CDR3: CASSLKPQGVNYGYTF. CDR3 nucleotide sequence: TGTGCCAGCAGCCTAAAACCACAGGGCGTGAACTATGGCTACACCTTC.

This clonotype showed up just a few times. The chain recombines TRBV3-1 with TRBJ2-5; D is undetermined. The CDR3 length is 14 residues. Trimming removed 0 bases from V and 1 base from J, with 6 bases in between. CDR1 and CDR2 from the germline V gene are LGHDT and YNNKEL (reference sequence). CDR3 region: CASSQEASQETQYF. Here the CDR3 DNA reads TGTGCCAGCAGCCAAGAGGCGTCCCAAGAGACCCAGTACTTC.

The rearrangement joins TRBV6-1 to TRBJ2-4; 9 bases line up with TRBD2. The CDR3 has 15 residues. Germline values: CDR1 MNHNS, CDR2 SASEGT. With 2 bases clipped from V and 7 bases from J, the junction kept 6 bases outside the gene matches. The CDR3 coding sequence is TGTGCCAGCAGTGAAAATAGCGGGAGTGTTAACATTCAGTACTTC. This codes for CASSENSGSVNIQYF.

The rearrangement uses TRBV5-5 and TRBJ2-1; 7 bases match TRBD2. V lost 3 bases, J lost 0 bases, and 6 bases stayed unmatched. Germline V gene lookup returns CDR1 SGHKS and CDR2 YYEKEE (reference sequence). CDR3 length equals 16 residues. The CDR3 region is CASSSSGVSSYNEQFF. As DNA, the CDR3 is TGTGCCAGCAGCTCTAGCGGAGTGAGCTCCTACAATGAGCAGTTCTTC.

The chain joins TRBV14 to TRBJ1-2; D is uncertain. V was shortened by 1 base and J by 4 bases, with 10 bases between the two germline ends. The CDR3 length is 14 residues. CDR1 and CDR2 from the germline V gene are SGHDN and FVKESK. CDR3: CASSQGWSAYGYTF. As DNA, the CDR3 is TGTGCCAGCAGCCAAGGGTGGTCAGCCTATGGCTACACCTTC.